The 27 T cell receptor beta chains below come from one sample, sequenced in a study of cytomegalovirus exposure and HLA in healthy donors. Primers included in the PCR were 60 Vbeta and 13 Jbeta primers. Generated by immunoSEQ multiplex PCR, the TCRdb table keeps only in-frame clones and is missing some. The profile shows over 150,000 clones, roughly 76% of them singletons. The sequencing input was PBMCs. Receptors were obtained from a woman between 50 and 59 years old in good health and CMV-seronegative.

V gene TRBV7-6 combines with J gene TRBJ2-7; 7 bases map to TRBD2. The CDR3 runs 12 residues. With 5 bases clipped from V and 7 bases from J, the junction kept 5 bases outside the gene matches. From germline, CDR1 is SGHVS and CDR2 FNYEAQ. CDR3 sequence (DNA): TGTGCCAGCAGCCTCTTGGGAGGGGAGCAGTACTTC. Translating gives CASSLLGGEQYF.

The chain is built from TRBV7-9 and TRBJ2-7, with D maybe TRBD1 (6 bases). Looked up from germline, CDR1 is SEHNR and CDR2 is FQNEAQ (reference sequence). V was clipped by 5 bases and J by 2 bases, with 19 bases between them. The CDR3 length is 16 residues. The CDR3 spells CASSQPLGQPTYEQYF. The CDR3, as DNA: TGTGCCAGCAGCCAACCTTTAGGACAGCCGACCTACGAGCAGTACTTC.

The chain uses TRBV27 and TRBJ1-1, with D maybe TRBD1 (5 bases). Germline V gene data show CDR1 as MNHEY and CDR2 as SMNVEV (reference sequence). Trimming took 0 bases from V and 0 from J, leaving 5 bases between them. CDR3 length: 14 residues. The chain's CDR3 is CASSLSRVNTEAFF. CDR3 coding DNA: TGTGCCAGCAGTTTATCCAGGGTGAACACTGAAGCTTTCTTT.

The rearrangement joins TRBV6-5 to TRBJ2-7; TRBD2 is a possible D gene (6 bases). The CDR3 totals 14 residues. CDR1 and CDR2 from the germline V gene are MNHEY and SVGAGI. V was cut by 6 bases and J by 4 bases, with 16 bases left in between. The DNA for the CDR3 is TGTGCCAGCAGCGTGGGGGGTCCCGCGTACGAGCAGTACTTC. Protein sequence: CASSVGGPAYEQYF.

The chain recombines TRBV5-5 with TRBJ1-1, with 7 bases matching TRBD1. Germline loops: CDR1 SGHKS, CDR2 YYEKEE (reference sequence). Unmatched junction bases numbered 6, after V lost 1 base and J lost 0 bases. The CDR3 length is 16 residues. The CDR3: CASSLTYRGVNTEAFF. The CDR3 bases are TGTGCCAGCAGCTTGACGTACAGGGGAGTGAACACTGAAGCTTTCTTT.

The chain links TRBV5-5 to TRBJ1-1, with TRBD1 as a possible D gene (6 bases). Between the trimmed V and J ends, which lost 0 bases and 10 bases, there was a span of 13 bases. The CDR3 is 13 amino acids. CDR1 is SGHKS, CDR2 YYEKEE, per germline (reference sequence). CDR3 region: CASSLAGAPLAFF. In DNA, the CDR3 is TGTGCCAGCAGCTTGGCAGGGGCTCCGTTAGCTTTCTTT. The full variable domain, in which reference TRBV5-5 and TRBJ1-1 provide the parts outside the CDR3, is DAGVTQSPTHLIKTRGQQVTLRCSPISGHKSVSWYQQVLGQGPQFIFQYYEKEERGRGNFPDRFSARQFPNYSSELNVNALLLGDSALYLCASSLAGAPLAFFGQGTRLTVV.

This clone was counted only a few times. The chain is built from TRBV5-1 and TRBJ2-1, with TRBD2 matching over 11 bases. Unmatched junction bases numbered 8, after V lost 4 bases and J lost 5 bases. This CDR3 is built from 16 residues. CDR1 and CDR2 from the germline V gene are SGHRS and YFSETQ. CDR3: CASSPGTSGVNNEQFF. CDR3 in DNA: TGCGCCAGCAGCCCCGGGACTAGCGGAGTCAACAATGAGCAGTTCTTC.

The chain combines TRBV19 with TRBJ1-5, with D perhaps matching TRBD1 (5 bases). Trimming stripped 2 bases from V and 4 bases from J, with 9 bases between. Germline CDR1 reads LNHDA; CDR2 reads SQIVND (reference sequence). This CDR3 has 14 amino acids. CDR3 DNA sequence: TGTGCCAGTAGTATAACAGGACCTAATCAGCCCCAGCATTTT. Protein sequence: CASSITGPNQPQHF.

The rearrangement uses TRBV27 and TRBJ1-2; D may be TRBD1 (5 bases). Between the trimmed V and J ends, which lost 5 bases and 4 bases, there was a span of 14 bases. CDR3 length: 14 residues. Germline V lookup: CDR1 MNHEY, CDR2 SMNVEV (reference sequence). As DNA, the CDR3 is TGTGCCAGCAGTACGGCGGGGACTGGCTATGGCTACACCTTC. This encodes CASSTAGTGYGYTF.

The rearrangement links TRBV25-1 to TRBJ2-2; D uncertain. V dropped 6 bases and J dropped 0 bases, with 8 bases sitting between them. This CDR3 is built from 14 residues. Looked up from germline, CDR1 is MGHDK and CDR2 is SYGVNS. The CDR3 bases are TGTGCCAGCAGGACGGAGACGAACACCGGGGAGCTGTTTTTT. Encoded protein: CASRTETNTGELFF.

The chain couples TRBV9 to TRBJ2-3; 8 nucleotides agree with TRBD1. V dropped 0 bases and J dropped 3; count of bases not matched to a gene: 3. The CDR3 consists of 15 residues. CDR1 and CDR2 from the germline V gene are SGDLS and YYNGEE. CDR3 loop: CASSVAGGWTDTQYF. The CDR3 DNA reads TGTGCCAGCAGCGTAGCAGGGGGCTGGACAGATACGCAGTATTTT.

This clone has a handful of counts. The V call is TRBV2, the J call TRBJ2-1, with D uncertain. The CDR3 spans 12 residues. Germline-derived CDR1 and CDR2 are SNHLY and FYNNEI. The ends were cut back, 0 bases at V and 9 bases at J, with 6 bases in the middle. In DNA form, the CDR3 reads TGTGCCAGCAGTGAAGCTGTGGCTGAGCAGTTCTTC. Its protein is CASSEAVAEQFF.

This clone was seen a single time. The chain is built from TRBV25-1 and TRBJ1-5, with D maybe TRBD1 (6 bases). The length of the CDR3 is 14 residues. Per germline, CDR1 MGHDK and CDR2 SYGVNS. The V end was cut by 8 bases, the J end by 6 bases, with 17 bases between. CDR3 sequence: CASQKGGPGQPQHF. DNA for the CDR3: TGTGCCAGCCAAAAAGGGGGTCCGGGTCAGCCCCAGCATTTT.

The J gene is TRBJ2-7, the V gene TRBV2; 11 nucleotides match TRBD1. The CDR3 totals 14 residues. The germline V gene has CDR1 SNHLY and CDR2 FYNNEI. Trimming took 11 bases from V and 6 from J; bases not matched to a gene: 12. This CDR3 is CARASRTGGGEQYF. The CDR3 DNA reads TGTGCCCGCGCTTCAAGGACAGGGGGCGGCGAGCAGTACTTC.

The chain combines TRBV19 with TRBJ1-4, with TRBD1 matching 7 bases. The CDR3 contains 15 residues. The ends lost 8 bases at V and 5 bases at J; junction bases unmatched: 11. Germline V lookup: CDR1 LNHDA, CDR2 SQIVND (reference sequence). CDR3 loop: CASGTTGTVNEKLFF. CDR3 bases: TGTGCCAGTGGTACGACCGGGACAGTCAATGAAAAACTGTTTTTT.

J is TRBJ2-2 and V is TRBV18, with D perhaps TRBD1 (5 bases). The V and J ends lost 0 bases and 3 bases respectively, with 11 bases between them. The V gene's germline CDR1 is KGHSH and CDR2 LQKENI. This CDR3 contains 16 residues. The CDR3: CASSPPTGRDTGELFF. The CDR3 DNA follows: TGTGCCAGCTCACCACCCACAGGCAGGGACACCGGGGAGCTGTTTTTT.

On this clone: The sample carries other DNA sequences with the same CDR3. The V and J genes are TRBV13 and TRBJ1-4, with 7 bases aligning to TRBD1. With V trimmed by 5 bases and J by 11 bases, 11 bases remained unmatched. The CDR3 has 14 residues. The germline gives CDR1 PRHDT, CDR2 FYEKMQ (reference sequence). The CDR3 reads CASSMRTGKEKLFF. The CDR3 DNA reads as TGTGCCAGCAGCATGAGGACAGGAAAGGAGAAACTGTTTTTT.

The genes are TRBV12-5 and TRBJ1-1; 8 bases fit TRBD1. Germline CDR1 LGHNT, CDR2 FRNRAP. The trim removed 0 bases at V and 3 bases at J, leaving 9 bases unmatched. There are 17 residues in the CDR3. This CDR3 reads CASGLVRQGIWDTEAFF. CDR3 coding DNA: TGTGCTAGTGGTTTGGTACGACAGGGGATATGGGACACTGAAGCTTTCTTT.

This clone was found a few times. The V gene is TRBV7-2, the J gene TRBJ1-1, with 9 bases identical to TRBD1. V shed 5 bases, J shed 2 bases, and the junction held 9 bases outside the gene matches. CDR1 SGHTA and CDR2 FQGNSA come from the germline V gene. This CDR3 spans 16 amino acids. The CDR3: CASSHGQGRDNTEAFF. The CDR3 DNA follows: TGTGCCAGCAGCCATGGACAGGGGAGGGATAACACTGAAGCTTTCTTT.

The chain carries TRBV6-1 and TRBJ2-7, with 11 bases aligning to TRBD1. Looked up from germline, CDR1 is MNHNS and CDR2 is SASEGT. CDR3 length equals 16 residues. V gave up 4 bases and J gave up 3 bases; unmatched junction bases: 8. CDR3 amino acids: CASSGGGTGGVYEQYF. CDR3 nucleotides: TGTGCCAGCAGTGGGGGTGGGACAGGGGGTGTCTACGAGCAGTACTTC.

As DNA, the CDR3 is TGTGCCATCAGTGAGACAGGATACGAGCAGTACTTC. Translated, it gives CAISETGYEQYF. V gene TRBV10-3 combines with J gene TRBJ2-7; D might be TRBD1 (5 bases). This CDR3 has 12 residues. V gave up 2 bases and J gave up 4 bases, with 6 bases separating them. Looked up from germline, CDR1 is ENHRY and CDR2 is SYGVKD.

The chain couples TRBV4-3 to TRBJ2-1; perhaps TRBD1 as D (6 bases). From germline, CDR1 is LGHNA and CDR2 YSLEER. V was cut by 1 base and J by 5 bases, with 12 bases left in between. This CDR3 has 15 amino acids. CDR3 protein: CASSQAQGWHNEQFF. CDR3 bases: TGCGCCAGCAGCCAAGCCCAGGGGTGGCACAATGAGCAGTTCTTC.

The chain carries TRBV7-2 and TRBJ1-4; maybe TRBD1 (6 bases). Trimming removed 4 bases from V and 3 bases from J, with 12 bases in between. CDR1 is SGHTA and CDR2 is FQGNSA in the germline V gene. CDR3 size: 15 residues. The CDR3 coding sequence is TGTGCCAGCAGCTCCCAGGGGTCGTCTAATGAAAAACTGTTTTTT. It yields the protein CASSSQGSSNEKLFF.

The chain joins TRBV5-4 to TRBJ2-5; 13 nucleotides align to TRBD2. V lost 4 bases and J lost 5; bases outside the gene matches: 8. The germline gives CDR1 SGHNT, CDR2 YYREEE (reference sequence). The CDR3 consists of 16 residues. DNA of the CDR3: TGTGCCAGCAGCCCCACTAGCGGGAGGGCCTGGGAGACCCAGTACTTC. Protein sequence: CASSPTSGRAWETQYF.

The J gene is TRBJ2-5, the V gene TRBV19; D perhaps matches TRBD1 (7 bases). V lost 5 bases and J 11 bases, leaving 15 bases between the germline ends. Germline CDR1 reads LNHDA; CDR2 reads SQIVND (reference sequence). The CDR3 totals 12 residues. CDR3 sequence: CASSYTRGEQYF. CDR3 coding DNA: TGTGCCAGTAGTTACACCAGGGGGGAGCAGTACTTC.

This rearrangement joins TRBV4-1 to TRBJ2-3, with D perhaps TRBD2 (5 bases). Trimming took off 5 bases at V and 5 bases at J, with 11 bases between the two ends. Germline CDR1 and CDR2: MGHRA and YSYEKL. This CDR3 spans 13 amino acids. CDR3 sequence: CASSWTEGDTQYF. CDR3 DNA: TGCGCCAGCAGCTGGACTGAGGGAGATACGCAGTATTTT.

In nucleotides, the CDR3 is TGTGCCAGCAGCGCCCGCGGAGGTGAAAAACTGTTTTTT. Translated, it gives CASSARGGEKLFF. The chain links TRBV9 to TRBJ1-4, with no clear D. The V end lost 3 bases, the J end lost 7 bases, and 10 bases lay between the germline ends. This CDR3 has 13 residues. CDR1 and CDR2 from the germline V gene are SGDLS and YYNGEE.